The T cell receptor beta chain under discussion was sequenced for a study of control samples from healthy donors and cancer patients. Assay used: immunoSEQ multiplex PCR; TCRdb lists only in-frame clones, some missing. The sample carries about 160,000 clones, about 94% recorded once. Germline V gives CDR1 MNHEY, CDR2 SMNVEV (reference sequence). The ends were cut back, 5 bases at V and 1 base at J, with 17 bases in the middle. The CDR3 loop spans 16 amino acids. Material for sequencing was blood. The chain employs TRBV27 and TRBJ1-2, with no clear D. The source is a woman aged 40 to 55 in good health. The CDR3 nucleotides read TGTGCCAGCAGTGCCAGCGGACCGTTTAATAACTATGGCTACACCTTC. Amino acids: CASSASGPFNNYGYTF.